This is a list of T cell receptor beta chains from one sample in a study of T cell repertoires in cytomegalovirus infection. Each CDR3 protein is one row after TCRdb ran MiXCR on the reads. This table has around 440,000 distinct CDR3 sequences, approximately 10% appearing once. Sequenced material: PBMCs. The receptors were gathered from a human donor in good health (CMV status not recorded). Some clones in this sample may be carry-over from other donors' samples. Both conserved end residues are part of each CDR3. The D gene is left open where the match is weak. The size field is filled for only some rows; it gives once, few, many or a size class.

.	14	TRBV25-1	TRBJ1-1	few	CASSSGIANTEAFF	TGTGCCAGCAGTTCAGGGATTGCGAACACTGAAGCTTTCTTT
.	15	TRBV7-2	TRBJ2-7	many	CASSLTSGTAYEQYF	TGTGCCAGCAGTCTTACGTCCGGGACCGCCTACGAGCAGTACTTC
.	13	TRBV5-1	TRBJ2-1	.	CASSLPLNAEQFF	TGCGCCAGCAGCTTGCCCCTGAACGCTGAGCAGTTCTTC
TRBD2	14	TRBV19	TRBJ2-1	many	CASRRLAGGGEQFF	TGTGCCAGTAGACGACTAGCGGGAGGGGGTGAGCAGTTCTTC
.	14	TRBV25-1	TRBJ2-7	many	CASSESVTSYEQYF	TGTGCCAGCAGTGAATCTGTCACCTCCTACGAGCAGTACTTC
.	14	TRBV28	TRBJ1-4	few	CASSTRGVNEKLFF	TGTGCCAGCAGCACCCGGGGGGTTAATGAAAAACTGTTTTTT
.	13	TRBV7-9	TRBJ2-6	many	CASNDQGANVLTF	TGTGCCAGCAACGACCAGGGGGCCAACGTCCTGACTTTC
.	15	TRBV7-9	TRBJ2-5	many	CASSQDGGGQETQYF	TGTGCCAGCAGCCAAGATGGCGGAGGCCAAGAGACCCAGTACTTC
.	13	TRBV25-1	TRBJ1-1	few	CASSGTTNTEAFF	TGTGCCAGCAGTGGTACAACGAACACTGAAGCTTTCTTT
TRBD1	14	TRBV5-4	TRBJ1-1	many	CATAWGQGDTEAFF	TGTGCCACCGCCTGGGGACAGGGGGACACTGAAGCTTTCTTT
.	15	TRBV7-3	TRBJ2-5	many	CASSLTRQEGETQYF	TGTGCCAGCAGCTTAACGCGGCAGGAGGGAGAGACCCAGTACTTC
.	15	TRBV7-9	TRBJ1-5	.	CASSYGEYSNQPQHF	TGTGCCAGCAGCTATGGGGAGTATAGCAATCAGCCCCAGCATTTT
.	13	TRBV20-1	TRBJ2-7	.	CSAQRYTRDEQYF	TGCAGTGCGCAAAGGTACACCCGTGACGAGCAGTACTTC
.	12	TRBV10-3	TRBJ1-6	few	CATQEDNSPLHF	TGTGCCACACAGGAGGATAATTCACCCCTCCACTTT
.	14	TRBV5-6	TRBJ2-1	few	CASSRLRFGNEQFF	TGTGCCAGCAGCAGACTAAGATTTGGAAATGAGCAGTTCTTC
.	16	TRBV7-6	TRBJ1-5	many	CASSPRGGFINQPQHF	TGTGCCAGCAGCCCGAGAGGGGGGTTTATAAATCAGCCCCAGCATTTT
.	14	TRBV19	TRBJ2-3	many	CASSEQASTDTQYF	TGTGCCAGTAGTGAGCAGGCTAGCACAGATACGCAGTATTTT